Below, 4 T cell receptor beta chains from the same sample are listed, as sequenced in a study of T cells in Graves' hyperthyroidism and ophthalmopathy. Researchers took RNA transcripts and amplified the TCR beta CDR3 regions from them. HTBI primers drove first-round RT-PCR of the TCR CDR3. One entry per CDR3 protein, called by TCRdb with MiXCR from the multiplex PCR reads. The table lists 500,000 or so distinct CDR3 sequences, roughly 15% of them singletons, with approximately 15% in the top ten. The source material was blood. Receptors originate from a woman younger than 30 with Graves' ophthalmopathy.

The table lists this clonotype with many counts. The rearrangement uses TRBV4-2 and TRBJ1-1; 7 positions match TRBD1. The CDR3 has 15 amino acids. CDR1 is LGHNA, CDR2 YNFKEQ, per germline. Trimming removed 0 bases from V and 3 bases from J; junction bases left unmatched: 4. The CDR3 sequence: CASSQEGGADTEAFF. The CDR3, as DNA: TGTGCCAGCAGCCAAGAAGGGGGCGCGGACACTGAAGCTTTCTTT.

This CDR3 is CAWRRMYEGNTIYF. In DNA form, the CDR3 reads TGTGCCTGGAGAAGAATGTACGAGGGAAACACCATATATTTT. The rearrangement joins TRBV30 to TRBJ1-3; D not resolved. Trimming shortened V by 3 bases and J by 4 bases, and 13 bases separated the two germline ends. The germline CDR1 and CDR2 sequences are GTSNPN and SVGIG (reference sequence). The CDR3 spans 14 residues.

V is TRBV11-2 and J is TRBJ2-7; 11 positions match TRBD2. Germline CDR1 is SGHAT and CDR2 is FQNNGV. V was clipped by 2 bases and J by 3 bases; unmatched bases: 3. The CDR3 runs to 15 residues. The CDR3 nucleotides read TGTGCCAGCAGCTTACAGACTAGCGGGAACTACGAGCAGTACTTC. It specifies CASSLQTSGNYEQYF.

This clonotype showed up many times. The CDR3 spells CASSLNPNTGELFF. The DNA of the CDR3 is TGTGCCAGCAGTTTAAACCCGAACACCGGGGAGCTGTTTTTT. The genes are TRBV12-3 or TRBV12-4 and TRBJ2-2, with D uncertain. The CDR3 extends over 14 amino acids. V was cut by 2 bases and J by 0 bases, with 4 bases left in between.